Shown below are 10 T cell receptor beta chains from a single sample sequenced in a study of cytomegalovirus exposure and HLA in healthy donors. PCR amplification relied on 60 Vbeta primers (plus 13 Jbeta primers). The protocol was immunoSEQ multiplex PCR, while the TCRdb copy is restricted to in-frame clones and leaves out a portion. The data contain 150,000 to 200,000 clones, around 80% of them singletons. The sample taken for sequencing was PBMCs. The source of these receptors is a man aged 18 to 29 in good health and CMV-seronegative.

The V gene is TRBV18, the J gene TRBJ2-2, with 8 bases aligning to TRBD1. V shed 1 base, J shed 6 bases, and the junction held 7 bases outside the gene matches. The CDR3 totals 16 residues. Germline CDR1 and CDR2: KGHSH and LQKENI. In nucleotides, the CDR3 is TGTGCCAGCTCACCACTTGGGGACAGGCGGCCCGGGGAGCTGTTTTTT. This encodes CASSPLGDRRPGELFF. Complete variable domain (other parts from reference TRBV18 and TRBJ2-2): NAGVMQNPRHLVRRRGQEARLRCSPMKGHSHVYWYRQLPEEGLKFMVYLQKENIIDESGMPKERFSAEFPKEGPSILRIQQVVRGDSAAYFCASSPLGDRRPGELFFGEGSRLTVL.

This chain links TRBV6-1 with TRBJ1-1; possibly TRBD1 for D (6 bases). Trimming shortened V by 6 bases and J by 0 bases, and 11 bases separated the two germline ends. Germline V gives CDR1 MNHNS, CDR2 SASEGT. The CDR3 sequence is 14 residues long. The CDR3 region has the DNA TGTGCCAGCAGCGTACAGGGTGTGAACACTGAAGCTTTCTTT. Encoded protein: CASSVQGVNTEAFF.

The genes are TRBV27 and TRBJ1-6, with a weak D call TRBD1 (5 bases). Germline-derived CDR1 and CDR2 are MNHEY and SMNVEV (reference sequence). Trimming took 4 bases from V and 8 from J, leaving 12 bases between them. There are 14 residues in the CDR3. CDR3 bases: TGTGCCAGCAGTTCGGACACCACAGATTCACCCCTCCACTTT. Amino acid sequence: CASSSDTTDSPLHF.

The sample holds one count of this clone. The chain carries TRBV6-6 and TRBJ2-7, with 7 bases matching TRBD2. Germline V lookup: CDR1 MNHNY, CDR2 SVGAGI (reference sequence). The CDR3 has 16 residues. The V gene end was trimmed by 5 bases and the J gene end by 0 bases; junction bases not matched to a gene: 10. The CDR3, as DNA: TGTGCCAGCAGTCTGCCTGCGGGGGATAGCTCCTACGAGCAGTACTTC. Its translation: CASSLPAGDSSYEQYF.

This clone was detected a few times. The V gene is TRBV27, the J gene TRBJ2-2, with D possibly being TRBD1 (6 bases). V was clipped by 4 bases and J by 7 bases, with 10 bases between them. The CDR3 loop spans 13 amino acids. The V gene's germline CDR1 is MNHEY and CDR2 SMNVEV (reference sequence). In nucleotides, the CDR3 is TGTGCCAGCAGTTGGGGGCTTGGCGGGGAGCTGTTTTTT. Translating it yields CASSWGLGGELFF.

The rearrangement uses TRBV5-1 and TRBJ2-2; a weak D match, TRBD1 (6 bases). The CDR3 totals 13 residues. Germline CDR1 SGHRS, CDR2 YFSETQ. Deletions cut 8 bases from V and 3 bases from J, with 11 bases between. The CDR3 reads CASTGPYTGELFF. CDR3 bases: TGCGCCAGTACAGGGCCATACACCGGGGAGCTGTTTTTT.

This sequence joins TRBV4-2 and TRBJ1-1; D gene ambiguous. This CDR3 is built from 13 residues. Trimming stripped 4 bases from V and 4 bases from J, with 10 bases between. CDR1 and CDR2 from the germline V gene are LGHNA and YNFKEQ. The CDR3 DNA reads as TGTGCCAGCAGCCCATTACGGGGCACTGAAGCTTTCTTT. Its translation is CASSPLRGTEAFF.

This rearrangement joins TRBV6-5 to TRBJ1-1; D unclear. Germline assignment: CDR1 MNHEY and CDR2 SVGAGI. CDR3 size: 11 residues. V was clipped by 11 bases and J by 4 bases, with 11 bases between them. CDR3 DNA sequence: TGTGCCGCGGGGTCATTCACTGAAGCTTTCTTT. Amino acids: CAAGSFTEAFF.

The CDR3 sequence is CASSWGVSKETQYF. In nucleotides, the CDR3 is TGTGCCAGCAGCTGGGGGGTTTCGAAAGAGACCCAGTACTTC. The genes are TRBV7-9 and TRBJ2-5; tentatively, D is TRBD2 (6 bases). Germline CDR1 and CDR2: SEHNR and FQNEAQ (reference sequence). There are 14 residues in the CDR3. V dropped 4 bases and J dropped 3 bases, with 12 bases sitting between them.

The J gene is TRBJ2-2, the V gene TRBV2; 9 bases align to TRBD1. V shed 5 bases and J 4 bases; nucleotides not matched to a gene: 5. CDR1 is SNHLY and CDR2 is FYNNEI in the germline V gene. The CDR3 covers 15 residues. The CDR3 protein is CASSTGGAGTGELFF. In DNA, the CDR3 is TGTGCCAGCAGTACAGGGGGCGCGGGCACCGGGGAGCTGTTTTTT.